This TCR beta chain was profiled in a study of cytomegalovirus exposure and HLA in healthy donors. In regard to this clone: Antigen specificity is unknown.

Profiling relied on immunoSEQ multiplex PCR, and the TCRdb table lists in-frame clones only, not all of them. The sample records 300,000 to 350,000 clones, nearly 90% being singletons. Overall study findings and caveats: Cytomegalovirus status was reportedly diagnosed by the classifier with high sensitivity and specificity.

The TCR was taken from a man aged 30-40 years in good health and CMV-seronegative. Sequencing input: PBMCs.

The CDR3 reads CASSPQTGGIEQYF. In DNA form, the CDR3 reads TGTGCCAGCAGCCCCCAGACAGGGGGTATCGAGCAGTACTTC. The rearrangement uses TRBV7-2 and TRBJ2-7; 9 nucleotides match TRBD1. The CDR3 runs 14 residues. The J segment lost 6 bases and the V segment lost 5 bases, leaving 8 bases of the junction unmatched. The germline V gene encodes CDR1 SGHTA and CDR2 FQGNSA.